What follows is one TCR beta chain and its context. What it binds is not known. This record belongs to a study of T cells in Graves' hyperthyroidism and ophthalmopathy. Findings and caveats of the study: Clonotypes that were expanded in thyroid above 0.001 mostly appeared in blood too.

The CDR3 spans 14 residues. The V end lost 6 bases, the J end lost 3 bases, and 12 bases lay between the germline ends. Germline CDR1 reads SNHLY; CDR2 reads FYNNEI. When ophthalmopathy did not progress within 18 months, Graves' hyperthyroidism was considered stable. Aged 18 to 65, the patients had hyperthyroidism that was newly diagnosed and had lasted under 2 months. RNA transcripts provided the source from which TCR beta CDR3 regions were amplified. The TCR CDR3 first-round RT-PCR relied on the HTBI primer set. Each CDR3 protein gets one entry after TCRdb re-called the multiplex PCR reads with MiXCR. Of 560,000 or so distinct CDR3 sequences listed, 46% are singletons.

The chain carries TRBV2 and TRBJ1-5, with D possibly being TRBD1 (5 bases). Material for sequencing was peripheral blood or thyroid tissue (not recorded which). The receptor comes from a woman under 30 with Graves' hyperthyroidism. CDR3 DNA: TGTGCCAGCAGGGGCCGGGGGGACAATCAGCCCCAGCATTTT. Its translation: CASRGRGDNQPQHF.